The clone carrying this TCR beta chain appeared a few times. Its matching antigen is unknown. TCRdb analysed the 5' RACE reads with MiXCR anew, one entry per CDR3 protein. The data contain 700,000 to 950,000 distinct CDR3 sequences, 9% to 15% of them singletons. V dropped 7 bases and J dropped 8 bases, with 11 bases sitting between them. Germline V lookup: CDR1 DFQATT, CDR2 SNEGSKA (reference sequence). This CDR3 has 10 residues. The sample comes from a study of identical twins. General study results and limits: Memory repertoires showed no such pattern, whereas abundant cord blood beta clonotypes carried fewer insertions. An excess of low generation probability was shown by twin-shared out-of-frame alpha sequences. Analyses of zero insertions could be partly confounded by invariant MAIT and iNKT cells.

This sample was also put to use in a study of yellow fever vaccine responses in identical twins.

V usage is TRBV20-1 and J usage is TRBJ1-2, with D hard to call. Sequencing was done on a sample of PBMCs. The receptor comes from a woman under 30 in good health. The CDR3 nucleotides are TGCAGTGGAAGGGTTTCGGGCTACACCTTC. It specifies CSGRVSGYTF.